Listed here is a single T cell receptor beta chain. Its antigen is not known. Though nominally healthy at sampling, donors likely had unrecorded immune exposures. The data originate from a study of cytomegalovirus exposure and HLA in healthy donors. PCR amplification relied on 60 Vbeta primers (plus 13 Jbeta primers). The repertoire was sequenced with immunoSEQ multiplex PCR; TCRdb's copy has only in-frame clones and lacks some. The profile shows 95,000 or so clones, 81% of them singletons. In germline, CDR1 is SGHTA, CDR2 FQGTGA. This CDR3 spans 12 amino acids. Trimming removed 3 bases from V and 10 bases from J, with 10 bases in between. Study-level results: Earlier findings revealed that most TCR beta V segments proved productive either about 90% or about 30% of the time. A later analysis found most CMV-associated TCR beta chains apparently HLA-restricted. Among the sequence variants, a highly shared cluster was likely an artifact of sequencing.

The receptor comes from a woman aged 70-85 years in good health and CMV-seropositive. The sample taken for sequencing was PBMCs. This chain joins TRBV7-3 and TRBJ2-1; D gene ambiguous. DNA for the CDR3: TGTGCCAGCAGCTTTCCCAGCAGGGAGCAGTTCTTC. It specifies CASSFPSREQFF.